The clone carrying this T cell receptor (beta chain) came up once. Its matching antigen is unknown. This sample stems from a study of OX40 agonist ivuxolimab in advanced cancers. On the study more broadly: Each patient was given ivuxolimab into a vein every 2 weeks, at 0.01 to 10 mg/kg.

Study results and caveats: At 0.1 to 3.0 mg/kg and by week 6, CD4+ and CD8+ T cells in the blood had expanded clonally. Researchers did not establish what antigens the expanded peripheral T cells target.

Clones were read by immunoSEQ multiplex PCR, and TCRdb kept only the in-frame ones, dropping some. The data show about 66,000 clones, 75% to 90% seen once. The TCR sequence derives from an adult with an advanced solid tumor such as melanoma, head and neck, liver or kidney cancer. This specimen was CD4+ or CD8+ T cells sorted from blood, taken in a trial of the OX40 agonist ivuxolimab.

In nucleotides, the CDR3 is TGTGCCAGTAGTATAGATGGACAGGAGTATGGCTACACCTTC. Its translation is CASSIDGQEYGYTF. The chain joins TRBV19 to TRBJ1-2; 7 bases match TRBD1. CDR1 and CDR2 from the germline V gene are LNHDA and SQIVND (reference sequence). The CDR3 totals 14 residues. With 0 bases clipped from V and 5 bases from J, the junction kept 3 bases outside the gene matches.